There are many counts of the clone carrying this TCR beta chain. As yet, its antigen is unknown. These data belong to a study of response to subunit inactivated influenza vaccine. Study outcomes and limitations: The authors suggested that few new T cells are recruited per seasonal influenza vaccination.

TCRdb reanalysed the RT-PCR reads using MiXCR and keeps one entry per CDR3 protein. The sample lists roughly 630,000 distinct CDR3 sequences, 14% occurring once. The sample was PBMCs from blood, taken approximately 15 days before vaccination. The receptor comes from a man aged 50 or older who received an inactivated influenza vaccine.

In nucleotides, the CDR3 is TGTGCCAGCAGAGGCCAAGCGGGCGGTCACCAAGAGACCCAGTACTTC. Translated, it gives CASRGQAGGHQETQYF. The chain combines TRBV12-3 or TRBV12-4 with TRBJ2-5; possibly TRBD2 for D (6 bases). V lost 6 bases to trimming and J lost 0 bases, with 17 bases between them. This CDR3 is 16 amino acids long.